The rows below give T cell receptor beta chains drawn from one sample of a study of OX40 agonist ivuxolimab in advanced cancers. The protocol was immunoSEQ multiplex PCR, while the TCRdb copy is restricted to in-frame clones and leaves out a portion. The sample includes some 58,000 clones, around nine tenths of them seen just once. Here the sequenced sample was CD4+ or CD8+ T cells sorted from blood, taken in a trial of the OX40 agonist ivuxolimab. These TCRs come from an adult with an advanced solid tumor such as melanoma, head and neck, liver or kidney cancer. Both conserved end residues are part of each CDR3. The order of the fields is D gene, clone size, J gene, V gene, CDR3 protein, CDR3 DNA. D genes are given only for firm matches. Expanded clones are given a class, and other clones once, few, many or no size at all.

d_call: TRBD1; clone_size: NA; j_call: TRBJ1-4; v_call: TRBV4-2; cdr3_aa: CASSHQGQAEKLFF; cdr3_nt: TGTGCCAGCAGCCATCAAGGACAGGCGGAAAAACTGTTTTTT
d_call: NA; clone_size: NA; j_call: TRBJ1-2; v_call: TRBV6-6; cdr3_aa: CASSYSRGRNYGYTF; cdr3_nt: TGTGCCAGCAGTTACTCACGGGGCCGTAACTATGGCTACACCTTC
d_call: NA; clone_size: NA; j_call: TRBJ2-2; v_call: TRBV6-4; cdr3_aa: CASSDSGSVSTGELFF; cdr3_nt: TGTGCCAGCAGTGATTCAGGGTCGGTGAGCACCGGGGAGCTGTTTTTT
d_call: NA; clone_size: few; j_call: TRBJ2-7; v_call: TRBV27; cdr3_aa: CASSLRGTDYEQYF; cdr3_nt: TGTGCCAGCAGTTTACGCGGGACAGACTACGAGCAGTACTTC
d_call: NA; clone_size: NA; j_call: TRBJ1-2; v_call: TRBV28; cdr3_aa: CASSPGDLQTYGYTF; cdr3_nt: TGTGCCAGCAGTCCAGGGGACCTCCAGACCTATGGCTACACCTTC
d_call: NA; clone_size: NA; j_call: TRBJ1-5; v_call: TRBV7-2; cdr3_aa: CASSLTSNQPQHF; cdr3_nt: TGTGCCAGCAGCTTAACTAGCAATCAGCCCCAGCATTTT
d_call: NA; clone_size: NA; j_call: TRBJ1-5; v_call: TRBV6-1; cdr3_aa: CASSALLQGPHQPQHF; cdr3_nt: TGTGCCAGCAGTGCCCTCCTACAGGGCCCCCATCAGCCCCAGCATTTT
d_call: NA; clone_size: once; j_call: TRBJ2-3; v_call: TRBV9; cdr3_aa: CASSVAISGSTDTQYF; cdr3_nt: TGTGCCAGCAGCGTAGCTATTAGCGGAAGCACAGATACGCAGTATTTT
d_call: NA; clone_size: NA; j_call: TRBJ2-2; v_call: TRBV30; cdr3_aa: CAWSGDNTGELFF; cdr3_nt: TGTGCCTGGAGTGGCGATAACACCGGGGAGCTGTTTTTT
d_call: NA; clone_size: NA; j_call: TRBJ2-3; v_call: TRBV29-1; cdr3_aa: CSGERATDTQYF; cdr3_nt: TGCAGCGGGGAGCGGGCCACAGATACGCAGTATTTT
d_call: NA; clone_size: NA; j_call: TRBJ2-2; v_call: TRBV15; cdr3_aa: CATSRDLPNTGELFF; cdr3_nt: TGTGCCACCAGCAGAGATCTACCGAACACCGGGGAGCTGTTTTTT
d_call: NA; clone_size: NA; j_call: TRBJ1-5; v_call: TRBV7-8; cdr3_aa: CASSLGGTTNQPQHF; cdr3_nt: TGTGCCAGCAGCCTAGGGGGGACAACCAATCAGCCCCAGCATTTT
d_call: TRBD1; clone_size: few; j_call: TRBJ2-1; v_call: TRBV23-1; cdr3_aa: CASSPTGGNEQFF; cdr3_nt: TGCGCCAGCAGTCCGACAGGGGGGAATGAGCAGTTCTTC
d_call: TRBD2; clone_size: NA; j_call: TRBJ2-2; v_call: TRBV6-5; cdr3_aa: CATKGLDAGELFF; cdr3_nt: TGTGCCACCAAGGGACTAGACGCCGGGGAGCTGTTTTTT
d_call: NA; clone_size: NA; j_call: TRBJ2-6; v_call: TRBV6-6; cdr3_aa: CASRGRTSSGANVLTF; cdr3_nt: TGTGCCAGCAGAGGTCGTACTTCCTCTGGGGCCAACGTCCTGACTTTC
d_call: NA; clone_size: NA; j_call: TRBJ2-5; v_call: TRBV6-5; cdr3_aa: CASTGGLSQETQYF; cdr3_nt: TGTGCCAGCACCGGGGGGCTTTCCCAAGAGACCCAGTACTTC
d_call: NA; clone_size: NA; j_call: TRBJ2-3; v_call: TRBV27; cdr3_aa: CASSSDWDTQSSTQYF; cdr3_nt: TGTGCCAGCAGTTCCGATTGGGACACTCAGAGTAGTACGCAGTATTTT
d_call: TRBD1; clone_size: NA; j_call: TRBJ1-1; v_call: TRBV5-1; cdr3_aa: CASSLARGQDNTEAFF; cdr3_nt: TGCGCCAGCAGCTTGGCCAGGGGGCAGGACAACACTGAAGCTTTCTTT
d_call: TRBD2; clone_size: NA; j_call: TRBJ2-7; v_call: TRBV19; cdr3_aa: CASSIGFREVYEQYF; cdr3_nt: TGTGCCAGTAGTATTGGTTTTCGGGAGGTCTACGAGCAGTACTTC
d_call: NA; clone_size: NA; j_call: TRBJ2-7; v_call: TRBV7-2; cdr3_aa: CASSFRDEQYF; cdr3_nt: TGTGCCAGCAGCTTCAGGGACGAGCAGTACTTC
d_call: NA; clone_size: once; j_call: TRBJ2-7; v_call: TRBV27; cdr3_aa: CATQRGPYEQYF; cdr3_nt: TGTGCCACCCAGCGCGGTCCCTACGAGCAGTACTTC
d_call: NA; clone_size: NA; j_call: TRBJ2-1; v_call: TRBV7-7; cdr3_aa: CASSLGVASLGNEQFF; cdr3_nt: TGTGCTAGCAGCTTAGGGGTAGCGTCATTGGGGAATGAGCAGTTCTTC
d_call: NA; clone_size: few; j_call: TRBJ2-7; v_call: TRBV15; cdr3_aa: CATSRDRGREQYF; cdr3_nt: TGTGCCACCAGCAGAGACCGGGGGCGAGAGCAGTACTTC
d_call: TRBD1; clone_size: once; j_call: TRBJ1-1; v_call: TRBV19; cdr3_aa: CASSIGRGDVNTEAFF; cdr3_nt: TGTGCCAGTAGTATAGGCAGGGGGGATGTGAACACTGAAGCTTTCTTT
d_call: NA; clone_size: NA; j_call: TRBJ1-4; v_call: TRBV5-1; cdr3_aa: CASSREGRHYEKLFF; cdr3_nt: TGCGCCAGCAGCCGGGAGGGGAGGCACTATGAAAAACTGTTTTTT
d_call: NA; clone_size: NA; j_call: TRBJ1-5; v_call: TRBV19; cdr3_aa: CASSRAGRSNQPQHF; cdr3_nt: TGTGCCAGTAGTCGGGCAGGGCGTAGTAATCAGCCCCAGCATTTT
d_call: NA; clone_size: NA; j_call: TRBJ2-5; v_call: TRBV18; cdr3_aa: CASSPFAAEQETQYF; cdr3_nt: TGTGCCAGCTCACCTTTTGCGGCAGAACAAGAGACCCAGTACTTC
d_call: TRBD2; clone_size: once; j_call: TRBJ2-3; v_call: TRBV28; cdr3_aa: CASSSGLGDGDTQYF; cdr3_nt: TGTGCCAGCAGTTCAGGACTAGGGGACGGGGATACGCAGTATTTT
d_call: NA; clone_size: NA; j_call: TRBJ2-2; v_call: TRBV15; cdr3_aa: CATSRDPGAYTGELFF; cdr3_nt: TGTGCCACCAGCAGAGACCCGGGAGCCTACACCGGGGAGCTGTTTTTT
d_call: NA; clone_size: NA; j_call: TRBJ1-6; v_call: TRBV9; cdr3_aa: CASSPRTENSPLHF; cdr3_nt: TGTGCCAGCAGCCCCAGGACAGAAAATTCACCCCTCCACTTT
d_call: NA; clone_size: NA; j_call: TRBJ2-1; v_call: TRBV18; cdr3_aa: CASSPRSGDEQFF; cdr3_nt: TGTGCCAGCTCACCAAGAAGCGGCGATGAGCAGTTCTTC
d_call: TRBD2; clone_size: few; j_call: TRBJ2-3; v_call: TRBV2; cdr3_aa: CASSQTLAGSTDTQYF; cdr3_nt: TGTGCCAGCAGTCAAACCTTAGCGGGAAGCACAGATACGCAGTATTTT
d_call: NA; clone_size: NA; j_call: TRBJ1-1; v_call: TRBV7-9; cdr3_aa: CASSSRGGADTEAFF; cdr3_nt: TGTGCCAGCAGTTCCAGGGGAGGGGCGGACACTGAAGCTTTCTTT
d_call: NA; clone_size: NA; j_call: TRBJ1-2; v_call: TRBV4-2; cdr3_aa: CASSRFLVQGLRYGYTF; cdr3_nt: TGTGCCAGCAGCCGCTTCCTGGTCCAGGGATTGAGGTATGGCTACACCTTC
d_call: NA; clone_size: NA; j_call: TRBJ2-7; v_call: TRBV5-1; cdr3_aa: CASSSPGRTLGEQYF; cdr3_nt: TGCGCCAGCAGCTCACCGGGACGGACCCTTGGCGAGCAGTACTTC
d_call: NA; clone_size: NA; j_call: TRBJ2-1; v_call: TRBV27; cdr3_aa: CASSKPGLVNNEQFF; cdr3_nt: TGTGCCAGCAGTAAACCGGGACTCGTCAACAATGAGCAGTTCTTC
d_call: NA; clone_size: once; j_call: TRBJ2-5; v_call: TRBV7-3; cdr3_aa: CASSFRPSETQYF; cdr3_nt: TGTGCCAGCAGCTTTCGCCCCAGCGAGACCCAGTACTTC
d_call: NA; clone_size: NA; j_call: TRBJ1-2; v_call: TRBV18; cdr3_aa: CASSPTTGSVYGYTF; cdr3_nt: TGTGCCAGCTCACCGACAACAGGGAGTGTCTATGGCTACACCTTC
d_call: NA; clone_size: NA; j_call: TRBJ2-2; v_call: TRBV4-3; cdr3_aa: CASSQVYGRSGGELFF; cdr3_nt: TGCGCCAGCAGCCAAGTATACGGGAGAAGTGGCGGGGAGCTGTTTTTT
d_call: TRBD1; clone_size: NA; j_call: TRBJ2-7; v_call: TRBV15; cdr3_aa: CATSRRQGSLEQYF; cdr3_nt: TGTGCCACCAGCAGAAGACAGGGGTCGCTGGAGCAGTACTTC
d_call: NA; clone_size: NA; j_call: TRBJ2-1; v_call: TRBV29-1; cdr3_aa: CSVAPPGVLNEQFF; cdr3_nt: TGCAGCGTTGCCCCCCCGGGAGTCCTTAATGAGCAGTTCTTC
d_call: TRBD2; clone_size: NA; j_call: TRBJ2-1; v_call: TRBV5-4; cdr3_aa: CASSSGLAGGIGNEQFF; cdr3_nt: TGTGCCAGCAGCTCCGGACTAGCGGGAGGAATTGGGAATGAGCAGTTCTTC
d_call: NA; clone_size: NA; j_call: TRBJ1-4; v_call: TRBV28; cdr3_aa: CASSFGLRVLRDEKLFF; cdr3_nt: TGTGCCAGCAGTTTCGGTCTAAGGGTCCTCCGGGATGAAAAACTGTTTTTT
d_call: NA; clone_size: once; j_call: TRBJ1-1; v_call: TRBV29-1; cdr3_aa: CSVERGGFTEAFF; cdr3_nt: TGCAGCGTTGAAAGGGGGGGTTTCACTGAAGCTTTCTTT
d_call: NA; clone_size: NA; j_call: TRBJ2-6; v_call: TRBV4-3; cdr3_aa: CASSPYPGVNRPGANVLTF; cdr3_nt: TGCGCCAGCAGCCCGTACCCCGGAGTTAATAGACCTGGGGCCAACGTCCTGACTTTC
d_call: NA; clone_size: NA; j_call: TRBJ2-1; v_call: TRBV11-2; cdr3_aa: CASSLSRNEQFF; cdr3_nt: TGTGCCAGCAGCTTATCCAGGAATGAGCAGTTCTTC
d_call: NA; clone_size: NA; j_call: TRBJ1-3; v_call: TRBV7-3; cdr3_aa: CASSYDGNTIYF; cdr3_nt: TGTGCCAGCAGCTACGACGGAAACACCATATATTTT
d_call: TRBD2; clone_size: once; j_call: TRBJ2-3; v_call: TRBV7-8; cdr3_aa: CASSSASGFSTDTQYF; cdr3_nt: TGTGCCAGCAGCTCCGCTAGCGGATTTAGCACAGATACGCAGTATTTT
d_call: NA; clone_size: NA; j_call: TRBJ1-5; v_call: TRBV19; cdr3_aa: CASSISGLGNQPQHF; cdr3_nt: TGTGCCAGTAGTATATCTGGGTTGGGCAATCAGCCCCAGCATTTT
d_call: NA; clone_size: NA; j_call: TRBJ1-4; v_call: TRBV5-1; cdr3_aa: CASSFYGRPEKLFF; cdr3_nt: TGCGCCAGCAGCTTCTACGGACGACCTGAAAAACTGTTTTTT
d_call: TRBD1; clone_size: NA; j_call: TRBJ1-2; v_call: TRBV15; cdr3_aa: CATSRPGQGATGYTF; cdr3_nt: TGTGCCACCAGCAGACCGGGACAGGGGGCAACCGGCTACACCTTC
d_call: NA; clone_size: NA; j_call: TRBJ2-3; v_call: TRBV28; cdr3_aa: CASSLQGSLGDTQYF; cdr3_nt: TGTGCCAGCAGTTTACAGGGGAGCTTAGGAGATACGCAGTATTTT
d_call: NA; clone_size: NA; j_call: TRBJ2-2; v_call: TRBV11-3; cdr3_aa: CASSLEISGAGELFF; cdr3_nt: TGTGCCAGCAGCTTAGAAATATCGGGGGCCGGGGAGCTGTTTTTT
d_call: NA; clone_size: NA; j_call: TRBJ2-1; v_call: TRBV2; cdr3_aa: CASRGGIDEQFF; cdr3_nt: TGTGCCAGCAGGGGCGGGATCGATGAGCAGTTCTTC
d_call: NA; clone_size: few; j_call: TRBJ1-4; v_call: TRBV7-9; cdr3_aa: CASSLIATGATNEKLFF; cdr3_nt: TGTGCCAGCAGCTTAATCGCCACAGGCGCAACTAATGAAAAACTGTTTTTT
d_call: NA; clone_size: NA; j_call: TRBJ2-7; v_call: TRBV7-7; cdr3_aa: CASSASAGPYEQYF; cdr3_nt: TGTGCTAGCAGCGCAAGCGCAGGACCATACGAGCAGTACTTC
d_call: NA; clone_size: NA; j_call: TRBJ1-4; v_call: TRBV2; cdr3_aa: CASSEALGGPKLFF; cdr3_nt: TGTGCCAGCAGTGAAGCGCTTGGGGGGCCTAAACTGTTTTTT
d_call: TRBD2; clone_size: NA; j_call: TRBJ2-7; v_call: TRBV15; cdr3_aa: CATSKWEGQDRSQYF; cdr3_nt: TGTGCCACCAGCAAGTGGGAGGGGCAGGACCGATCGCAGTACTTC
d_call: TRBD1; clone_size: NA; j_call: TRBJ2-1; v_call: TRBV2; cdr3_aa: CASSAQGARNEQFF; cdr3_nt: TGTGCCAGCAGTGCCCAGGGGGCGCGAAATGAGCAGTTCTTC